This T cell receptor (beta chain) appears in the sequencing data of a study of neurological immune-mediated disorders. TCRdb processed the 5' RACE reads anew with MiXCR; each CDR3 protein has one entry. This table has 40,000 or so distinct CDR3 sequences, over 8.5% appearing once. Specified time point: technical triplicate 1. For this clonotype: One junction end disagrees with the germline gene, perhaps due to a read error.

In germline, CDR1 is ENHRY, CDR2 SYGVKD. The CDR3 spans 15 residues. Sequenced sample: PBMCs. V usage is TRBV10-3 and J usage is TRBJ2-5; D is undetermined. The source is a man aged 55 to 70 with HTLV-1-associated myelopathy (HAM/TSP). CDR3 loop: CAISESSRPQDTQYF. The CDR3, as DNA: TGTGCGATCAGTGAGTCGAGCCGCCCACAAGATACCCAGTACTTC.